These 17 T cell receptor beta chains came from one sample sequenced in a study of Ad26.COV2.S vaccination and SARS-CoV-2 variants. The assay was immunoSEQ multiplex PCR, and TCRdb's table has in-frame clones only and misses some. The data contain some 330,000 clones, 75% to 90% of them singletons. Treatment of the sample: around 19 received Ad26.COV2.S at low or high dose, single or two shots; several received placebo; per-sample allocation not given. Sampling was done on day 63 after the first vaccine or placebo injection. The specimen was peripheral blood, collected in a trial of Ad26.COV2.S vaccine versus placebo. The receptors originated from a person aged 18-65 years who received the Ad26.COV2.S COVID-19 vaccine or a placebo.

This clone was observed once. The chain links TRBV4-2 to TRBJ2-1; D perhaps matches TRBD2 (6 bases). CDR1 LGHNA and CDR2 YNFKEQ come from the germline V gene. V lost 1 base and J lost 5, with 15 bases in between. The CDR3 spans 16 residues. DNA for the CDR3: TGTGCCAGCAGCCAAGCCCGAGGCGGGACCGACAATGAGCAGTTCTTC. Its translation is CASSQARGGTDNEQFF.

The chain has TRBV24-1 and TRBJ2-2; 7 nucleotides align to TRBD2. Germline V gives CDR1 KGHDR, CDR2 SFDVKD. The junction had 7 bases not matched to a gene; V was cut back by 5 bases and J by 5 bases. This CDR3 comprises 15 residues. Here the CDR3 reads CATSVGGRRTGELFF. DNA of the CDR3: TGTGCCACCAGTGTGGGGGGGAGGAGAACCGGGGAGCTGTTTTTT.

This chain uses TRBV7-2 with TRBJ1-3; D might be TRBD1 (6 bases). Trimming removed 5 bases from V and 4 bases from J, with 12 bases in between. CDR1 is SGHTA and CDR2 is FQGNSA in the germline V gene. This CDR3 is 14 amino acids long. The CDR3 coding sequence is TGTGCCAGCAGCCAGGGACAAGCCGGAAACACCATATATTTT. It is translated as CASSQGQAGNTIYF.

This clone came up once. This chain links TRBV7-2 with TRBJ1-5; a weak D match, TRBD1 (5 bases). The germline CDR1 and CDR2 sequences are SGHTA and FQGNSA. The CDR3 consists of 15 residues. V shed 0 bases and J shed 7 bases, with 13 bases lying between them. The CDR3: CASSLAGRARQPQHF. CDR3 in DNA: TGTGCCAGCAGCTTAGCGGGCAGGGCACGGCAGCCCCAGCATTTT. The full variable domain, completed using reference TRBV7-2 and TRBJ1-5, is GAGVSQSPSNKVTEKGKDVELRCDPISGHTALYWYRQSLGQGLEFLIYFQGNSAPDKSGLPSDRFSAERTGGSVSTLTIQRTQQEDSAVYLCASSLAGRARQPQHFGDGTRLSIL.

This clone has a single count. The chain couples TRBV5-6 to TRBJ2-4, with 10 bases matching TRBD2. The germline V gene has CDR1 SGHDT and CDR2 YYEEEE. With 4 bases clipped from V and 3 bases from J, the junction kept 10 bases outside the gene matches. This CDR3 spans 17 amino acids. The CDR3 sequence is CASSLPPVAGGKNIQYF. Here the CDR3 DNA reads TGTGCCAGCAGCCTTCCGCCGGTAGCGGGGGGCAAAAACATTCAGTACTTC. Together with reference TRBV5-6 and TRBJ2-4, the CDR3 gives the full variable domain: DAGVTQSPTHLIKTRGQQVTLRCSPKSGHDTVSWYQQALGQGPQFIFQYYEEEERQRGNFPDRFSGHQFPNYSSELNVNALLLGDSALYLCASSLPPVAGGKNIQYFGAGTRLSVL.

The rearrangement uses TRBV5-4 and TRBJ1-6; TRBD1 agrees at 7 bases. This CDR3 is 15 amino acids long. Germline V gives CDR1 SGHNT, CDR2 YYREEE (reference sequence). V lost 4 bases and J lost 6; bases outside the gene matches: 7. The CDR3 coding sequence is TGTGCCAGCAGCACATTGACAGGGATTAATTCACCCCTCCACTTT. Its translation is CASSTLTGINSPLHF.

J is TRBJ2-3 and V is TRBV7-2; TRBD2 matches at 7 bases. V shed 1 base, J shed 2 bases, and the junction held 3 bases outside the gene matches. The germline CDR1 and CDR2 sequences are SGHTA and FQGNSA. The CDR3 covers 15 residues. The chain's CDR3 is CASSLEAGVTDTQYF. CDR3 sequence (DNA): TGTGCCAGCAGCTTAGAGGCGGGGGTCACAGATACGCAGTATTTT.

CDR3 amino acids: CASSYLSGSAYNEQFF. Written as DNA, the CDR3 is TGTGCCAGCAGTTACTTATCCGGGAGCGCCTACAATGAGCAGTTCTTC. The chain combines TRBV6-2 or TRBV6-3 with TRBJ2-1; TRBD2 might be the D (6 bases). Between the trimmed V and J ends, which lost 1 base and 2 bases, there was a span of 12 bases. The CDR3 contains 16 residues. The germline V gene has CDR1 MNHEY and CDR2 SVGEGT.

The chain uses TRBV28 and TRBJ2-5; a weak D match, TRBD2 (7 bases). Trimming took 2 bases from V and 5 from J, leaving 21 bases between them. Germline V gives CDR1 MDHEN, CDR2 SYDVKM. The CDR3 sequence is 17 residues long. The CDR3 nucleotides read TGTGCCAGCAGTTTACTCGGGTACGGGAGGAGGGGGGAGACCCAGTACTTC. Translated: CASSLLGYGRRGETQYF.

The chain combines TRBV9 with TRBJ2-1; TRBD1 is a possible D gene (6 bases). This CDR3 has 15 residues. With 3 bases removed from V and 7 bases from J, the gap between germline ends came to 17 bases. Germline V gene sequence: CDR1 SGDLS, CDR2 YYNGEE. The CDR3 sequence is CASSGKTGFRNEQFF. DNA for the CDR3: TGTGCCAGCAGCGGAAAAACAGGGTTTCGGAATGAGCAGTTCTTC.

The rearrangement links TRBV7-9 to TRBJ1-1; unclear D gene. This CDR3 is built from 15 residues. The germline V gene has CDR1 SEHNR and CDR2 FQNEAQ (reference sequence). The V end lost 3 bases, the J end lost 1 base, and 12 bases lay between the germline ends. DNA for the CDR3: TGTGCCAGCAGCTTCCCCAAATACAAGAACACTGAAGCTTTCTTT. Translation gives CASSFPKYKNTEAFF. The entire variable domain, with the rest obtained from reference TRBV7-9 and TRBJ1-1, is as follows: DTGVSQNPRHKITKRGQNVTFRCDPISEHNRLYWYRQTLGQGPEFLTYFQNEAQLEKSRLLSDRFSAERPKGSFSTLEIQRTEQGDSAMYLCASSFPKYKNTEAFFGQGTRLTVV.

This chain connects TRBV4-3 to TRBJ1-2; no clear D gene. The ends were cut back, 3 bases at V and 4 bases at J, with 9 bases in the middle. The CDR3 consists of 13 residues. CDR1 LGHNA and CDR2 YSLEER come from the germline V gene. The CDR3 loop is CASSQDGIYGYTF. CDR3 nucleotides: TGCGCCAGCAGCCAGGACGGAATCTATGGCTACACCTTC.

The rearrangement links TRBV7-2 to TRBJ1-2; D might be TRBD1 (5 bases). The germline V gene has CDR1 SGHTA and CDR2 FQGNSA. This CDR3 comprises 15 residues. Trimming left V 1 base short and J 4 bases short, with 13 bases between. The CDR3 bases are TGTGCCAGCAGCTTAGATGCAGGGAGGATCTATGGCTACACCTTC. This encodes CASSLDAGRIYGYTF.

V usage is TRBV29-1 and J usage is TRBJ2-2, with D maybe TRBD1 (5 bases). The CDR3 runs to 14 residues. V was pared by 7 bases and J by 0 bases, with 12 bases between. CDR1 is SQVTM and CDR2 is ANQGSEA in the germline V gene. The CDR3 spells CSAQGASNTGELFF. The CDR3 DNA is TGCAGCGCCCAAGGGGCATCGAACACCGGGGAGCTGTTTTTT.

The CDR3 sequence is CSAPWGPSYNEQFF. For the CDR3, the DNA is TGCAGCGCCCCCTGGGGCCCTAGCTACAATGAGCAGTTCTTC. V and J are TRBV29-1 and TRBJ2-1, with D perhaps matching TRBD1 (5 bases). V was clipped by 7 bases and J by 3 bases, with 16 bases between them. This CDR3 spans 14 amino acids. Germline CDR1 SQVTM, CDR2 ANQGSEA.

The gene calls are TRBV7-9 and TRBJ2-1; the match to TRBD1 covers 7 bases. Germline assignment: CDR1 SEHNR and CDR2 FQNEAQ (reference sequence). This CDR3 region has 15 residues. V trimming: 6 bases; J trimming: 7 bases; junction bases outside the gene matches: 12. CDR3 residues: CASSPQGREGNEQFF. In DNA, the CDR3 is TGTGCCAGCAGTCCACAGGGGAGAGAAGGAAATGAGCAGTTCTTC.

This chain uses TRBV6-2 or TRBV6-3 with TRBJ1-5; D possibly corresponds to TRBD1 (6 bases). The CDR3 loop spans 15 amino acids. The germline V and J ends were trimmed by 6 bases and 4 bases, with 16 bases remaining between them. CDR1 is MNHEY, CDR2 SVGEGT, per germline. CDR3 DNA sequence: TGTGCCAGCAGCTTGACAGGTCTAGCGAATCAGCCCCAGCATTTT. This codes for CASSLTGLANQPQHF.